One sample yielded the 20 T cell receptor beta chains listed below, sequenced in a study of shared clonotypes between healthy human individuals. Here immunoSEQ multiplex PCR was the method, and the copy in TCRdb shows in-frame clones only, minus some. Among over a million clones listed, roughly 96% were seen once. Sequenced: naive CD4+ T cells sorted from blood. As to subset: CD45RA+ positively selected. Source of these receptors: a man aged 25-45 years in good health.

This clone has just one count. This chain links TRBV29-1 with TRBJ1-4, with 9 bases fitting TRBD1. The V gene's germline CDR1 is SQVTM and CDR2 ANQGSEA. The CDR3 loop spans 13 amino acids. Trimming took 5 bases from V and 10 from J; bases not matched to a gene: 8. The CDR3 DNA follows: TGCAGCGTTCGGGGACAGGGAAGGGGAAAACTGTTTTTT. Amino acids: CSVRGQGRGKLFF.

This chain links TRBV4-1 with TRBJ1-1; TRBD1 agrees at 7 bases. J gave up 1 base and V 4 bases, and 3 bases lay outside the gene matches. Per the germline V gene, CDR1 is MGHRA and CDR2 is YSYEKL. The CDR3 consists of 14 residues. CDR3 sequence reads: CASSLRTGNTEAFF. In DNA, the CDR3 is TGCGCCAGCAGCCTTCGGACAGGGAACACTGAAGCTTTCTTT.

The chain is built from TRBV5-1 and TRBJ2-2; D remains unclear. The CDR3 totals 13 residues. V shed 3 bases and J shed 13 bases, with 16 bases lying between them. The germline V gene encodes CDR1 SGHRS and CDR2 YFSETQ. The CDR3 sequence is CASSSDQKSGLFF. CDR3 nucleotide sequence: TGCGCCAGCAGCTCGGACCAAAAGTCCGGGCTGTTTTTT.

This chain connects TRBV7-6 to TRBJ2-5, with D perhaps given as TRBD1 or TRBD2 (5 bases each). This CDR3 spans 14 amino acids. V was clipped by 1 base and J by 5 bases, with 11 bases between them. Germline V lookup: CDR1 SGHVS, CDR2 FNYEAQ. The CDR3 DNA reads TGTGCCAGCAGCTTAGGTCCAGGGACGGAGACCCAGTACTTC. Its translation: CASSLGPGTETQYF. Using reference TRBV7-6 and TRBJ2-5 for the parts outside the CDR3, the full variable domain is GAGVSQSPRYKVTKRGQDVALRCDPISGHVSLYWYRQALGQGPEFLTYFNYEAQQDKSGLPNDRFSAERPEGSISTLTIQRTEQRDSAMYRCASSLGPGTETQYFGPGTRLLVL.

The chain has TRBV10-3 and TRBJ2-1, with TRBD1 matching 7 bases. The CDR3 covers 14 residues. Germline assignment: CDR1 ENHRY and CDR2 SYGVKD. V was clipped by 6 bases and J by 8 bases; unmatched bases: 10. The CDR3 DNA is TGTGCCATCAGGAAAGAACAGGGGTTTCATGAGCAGTTCTTC. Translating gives CAIRKEQGFHEQFF.

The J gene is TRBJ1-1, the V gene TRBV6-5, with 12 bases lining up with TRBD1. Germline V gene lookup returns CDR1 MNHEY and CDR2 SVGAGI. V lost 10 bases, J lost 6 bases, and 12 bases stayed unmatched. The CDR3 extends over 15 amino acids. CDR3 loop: CAIHPPGQGAAEAFF. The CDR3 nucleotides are TGTGCCATTCACCCGCCGGGACAGGGGGCCGCTGAAGCTTTCTTT.

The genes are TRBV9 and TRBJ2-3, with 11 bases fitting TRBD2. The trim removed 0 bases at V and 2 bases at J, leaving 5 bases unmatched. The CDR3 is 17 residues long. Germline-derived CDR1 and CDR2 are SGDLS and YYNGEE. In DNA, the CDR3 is TGTGCCAGCAGCGTAGTTGGGACTAGCGGCCCCACAGATACGCAGTATTTT. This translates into CASSVVGTSGPTDTQYF.

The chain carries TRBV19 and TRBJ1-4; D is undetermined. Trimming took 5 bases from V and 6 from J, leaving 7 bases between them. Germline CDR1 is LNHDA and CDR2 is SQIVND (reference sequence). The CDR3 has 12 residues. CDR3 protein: CASSGPDEKLFF. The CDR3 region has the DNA TGTGCCAGTAGTGGTCCCGATGAAAAACTGTTTTTT.

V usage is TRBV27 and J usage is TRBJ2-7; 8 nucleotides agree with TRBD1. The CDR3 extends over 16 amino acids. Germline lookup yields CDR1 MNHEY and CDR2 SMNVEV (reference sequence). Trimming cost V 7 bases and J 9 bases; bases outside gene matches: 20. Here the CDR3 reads CASTLKGGTGFTWQYF. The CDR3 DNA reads TGTGCCAGCACTCTAAAGGGCGGGACAGGTTTCACCTGGCAGTACTTC.

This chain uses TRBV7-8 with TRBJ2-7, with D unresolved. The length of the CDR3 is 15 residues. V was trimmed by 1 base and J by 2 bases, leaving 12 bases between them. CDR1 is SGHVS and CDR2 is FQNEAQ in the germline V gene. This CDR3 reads CASSLGRPAPYEQYF. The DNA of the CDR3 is TGTGCCAGCAGCTTAGGTAGGCCAGCTCCCTACGAGCAGTACTTC.

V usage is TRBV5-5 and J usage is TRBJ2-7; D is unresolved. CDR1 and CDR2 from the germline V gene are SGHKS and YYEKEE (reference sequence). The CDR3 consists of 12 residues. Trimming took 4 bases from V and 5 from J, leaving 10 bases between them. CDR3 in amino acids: CASSASAHEQYF. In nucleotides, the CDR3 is TGTGCCAGCAGCGCTTCGGCACACGAGCAGTACTTC.

For the CDR3, the DNA is TGCGCCAGCAGCTCTGGGGCCCCGGGACAAGAGACCCAGTACTTC. It translates to CASSSGAPGQETQYF. The rearrangement uses TRBV5-1 and TRBJ2-5; D could derive from TRBD1 or TRBD2 (5 bases each). Germline loops: CDR1 SGHRS, CDR2 YFSETQ. Trimming removed 3 bases at V and 2 bases at J, with 14 bases between. The CDR3 loop spans 15 amino acids.

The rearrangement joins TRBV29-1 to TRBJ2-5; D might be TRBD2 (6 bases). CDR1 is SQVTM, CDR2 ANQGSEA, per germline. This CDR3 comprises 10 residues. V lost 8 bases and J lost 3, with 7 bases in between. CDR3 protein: CSSGEETQYF. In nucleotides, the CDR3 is TGCAGCTCGGGGGAAGAGACCCAGTACTTC.

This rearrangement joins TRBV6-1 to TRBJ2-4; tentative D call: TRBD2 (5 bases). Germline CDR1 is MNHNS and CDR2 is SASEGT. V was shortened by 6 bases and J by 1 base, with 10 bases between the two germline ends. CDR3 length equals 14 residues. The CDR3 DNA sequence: TGTGCCAGCAGCCCCTCGGGGGCCAAAAACATTCAGTACTTC. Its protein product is CASSPSGAKNIQYF.

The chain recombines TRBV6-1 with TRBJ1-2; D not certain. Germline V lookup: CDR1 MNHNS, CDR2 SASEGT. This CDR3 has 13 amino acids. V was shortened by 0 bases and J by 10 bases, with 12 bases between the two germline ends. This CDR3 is CASSEARRTNYTF. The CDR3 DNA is TGTGCCAGCAGTGAAGCTCGACGGACCAACTACACCTTC.

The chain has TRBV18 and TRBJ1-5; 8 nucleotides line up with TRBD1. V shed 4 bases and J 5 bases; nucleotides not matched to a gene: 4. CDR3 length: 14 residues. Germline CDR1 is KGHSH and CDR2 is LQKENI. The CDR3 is CASSRDRGYQPQHF. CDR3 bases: TGTGCCAGCTCACGAGACAGGGGTTATCAGCCCCAGCATTTT.

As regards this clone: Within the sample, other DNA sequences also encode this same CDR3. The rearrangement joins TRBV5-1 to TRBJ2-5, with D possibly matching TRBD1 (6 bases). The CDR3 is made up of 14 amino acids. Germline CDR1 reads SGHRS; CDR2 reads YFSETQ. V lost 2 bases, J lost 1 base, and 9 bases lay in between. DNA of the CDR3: TGCGCCAGCAGCTTTCAGGGGTCCCAAGAGACCCAGTACTTC. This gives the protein CASSFQGSQETQYF.

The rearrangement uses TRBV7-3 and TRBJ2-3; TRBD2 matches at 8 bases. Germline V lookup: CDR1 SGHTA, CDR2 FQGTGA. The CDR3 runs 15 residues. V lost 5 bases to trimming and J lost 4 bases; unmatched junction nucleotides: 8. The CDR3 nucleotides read TGTGCCAGCAGCACTCGTAGACTAGCGCCAGATACGCAGTATTTT. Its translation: CASSTRRLAPDTQYF.

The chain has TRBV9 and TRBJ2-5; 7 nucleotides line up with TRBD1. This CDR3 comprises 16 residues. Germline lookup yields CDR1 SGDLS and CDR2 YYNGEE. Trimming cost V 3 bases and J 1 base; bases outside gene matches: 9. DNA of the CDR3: TGTGCCAGCAGCGGTAGGACAGGCAGTTTCCAAGAGACCCAGTACTTC. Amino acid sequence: CASSGRTGSFQETQYF.

This chain's CDR3 is CASSPSRGRGVDEQFF. CDR3 DNA: TGTGCCAGCTCACCGTCCAGGGGGCGCGGGGTGGATGAGCAGTTCTTC. The V gene is TRBV18, the J gene TRBJ2-1; 8 nucleotides align to TRBD1. Germline CDR1 and CDR2: KGHSH and LQKENI. The length of the CDR3 is 16 residues. Germline trimming cut 3 bases from V and 8 bases from J; bases unmatched to any gene: 12.